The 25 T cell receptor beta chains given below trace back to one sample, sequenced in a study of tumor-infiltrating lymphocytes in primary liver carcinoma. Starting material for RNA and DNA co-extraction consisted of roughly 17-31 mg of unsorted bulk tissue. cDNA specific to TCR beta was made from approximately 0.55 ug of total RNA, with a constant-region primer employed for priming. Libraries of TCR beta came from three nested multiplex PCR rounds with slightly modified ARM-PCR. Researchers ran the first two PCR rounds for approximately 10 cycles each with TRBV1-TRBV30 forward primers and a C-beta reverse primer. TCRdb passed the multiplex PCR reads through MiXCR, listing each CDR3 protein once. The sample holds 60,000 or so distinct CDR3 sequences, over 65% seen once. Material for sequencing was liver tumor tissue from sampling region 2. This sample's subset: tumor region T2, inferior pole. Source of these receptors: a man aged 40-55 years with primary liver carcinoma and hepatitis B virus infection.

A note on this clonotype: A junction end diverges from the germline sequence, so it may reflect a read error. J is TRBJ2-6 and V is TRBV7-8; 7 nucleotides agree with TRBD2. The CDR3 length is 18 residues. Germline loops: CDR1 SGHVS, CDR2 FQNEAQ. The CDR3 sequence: CASSLPGLDFSGANFLTF. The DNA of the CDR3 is TGTGCCAGCAGCCTTCCTGGACTAGACTTTTCTGGGGCCAACTTCCTGACTTTC.

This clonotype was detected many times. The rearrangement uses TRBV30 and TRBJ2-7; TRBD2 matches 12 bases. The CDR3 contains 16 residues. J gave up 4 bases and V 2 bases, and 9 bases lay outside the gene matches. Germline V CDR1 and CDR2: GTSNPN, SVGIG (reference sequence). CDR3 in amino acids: CAWSLPGLAGRYEQYF. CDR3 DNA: TGTGCCTGGAGTCTTCCAGGACTAGCGGGAAGATACGAGCAGTACTTC.

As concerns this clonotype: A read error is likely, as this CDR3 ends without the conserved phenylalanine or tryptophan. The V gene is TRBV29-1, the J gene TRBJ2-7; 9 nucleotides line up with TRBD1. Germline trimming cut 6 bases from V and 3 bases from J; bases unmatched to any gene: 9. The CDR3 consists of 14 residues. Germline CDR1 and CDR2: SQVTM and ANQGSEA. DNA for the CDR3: TGCAGCGTAGAACAGGGGGCTAGCTTCTACGAGCAGTACTCC. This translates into CSVEQGASFYEQYS.

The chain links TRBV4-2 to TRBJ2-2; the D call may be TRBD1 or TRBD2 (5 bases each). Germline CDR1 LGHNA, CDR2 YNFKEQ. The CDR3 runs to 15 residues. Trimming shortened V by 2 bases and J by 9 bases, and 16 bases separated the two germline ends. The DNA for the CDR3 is TGTGCCAGCAGCCAAACCCGGGGCACAACCCGGGAGCTGTTTTTT. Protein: CASSQTRGTTRELFF.

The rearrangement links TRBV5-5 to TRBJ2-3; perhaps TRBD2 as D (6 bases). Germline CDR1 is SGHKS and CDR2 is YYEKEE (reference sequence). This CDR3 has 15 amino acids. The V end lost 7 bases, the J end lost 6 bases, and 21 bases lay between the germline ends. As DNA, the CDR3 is TGTGCCAGCGGAGGGACCGGCACCTACACGGATACGCAGTATTTT. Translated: CASGGTGTYTDTQYF.

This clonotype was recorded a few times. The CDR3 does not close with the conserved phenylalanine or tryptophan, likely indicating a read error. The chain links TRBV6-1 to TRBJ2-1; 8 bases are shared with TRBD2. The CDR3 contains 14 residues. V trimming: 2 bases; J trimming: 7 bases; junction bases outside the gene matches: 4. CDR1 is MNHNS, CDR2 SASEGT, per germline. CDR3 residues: CASSELAGMNEQFL. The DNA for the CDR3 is TGTGCCAGCAGTGAACTAGCGGGTATGAATGAGCAGTTCCTC.

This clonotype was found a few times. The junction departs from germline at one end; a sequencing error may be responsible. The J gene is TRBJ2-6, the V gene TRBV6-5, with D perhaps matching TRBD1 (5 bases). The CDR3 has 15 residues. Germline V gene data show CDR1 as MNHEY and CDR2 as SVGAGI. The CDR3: CASGPDLPGANVPTF. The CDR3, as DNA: TGTGCCAGCGGTCCCGACCTTCCTGGGGCCAACGTCCCGACTTTC.

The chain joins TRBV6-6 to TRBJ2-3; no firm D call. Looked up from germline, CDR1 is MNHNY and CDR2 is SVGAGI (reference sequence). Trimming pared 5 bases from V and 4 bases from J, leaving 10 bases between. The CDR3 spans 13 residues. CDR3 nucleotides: TGTGCCAGCAGTAAATACCGGTCAGATACGCAGTATTTT. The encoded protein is CASSKYRSDTQYF.

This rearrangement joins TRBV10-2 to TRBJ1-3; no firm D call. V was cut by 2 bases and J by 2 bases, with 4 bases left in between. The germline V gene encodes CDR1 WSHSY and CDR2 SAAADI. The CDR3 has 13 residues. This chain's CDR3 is CASSETPGNTIYF. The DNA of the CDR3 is TGCGCCAGCAGTGAGACTCCTGGAAACACCATATATTTT.

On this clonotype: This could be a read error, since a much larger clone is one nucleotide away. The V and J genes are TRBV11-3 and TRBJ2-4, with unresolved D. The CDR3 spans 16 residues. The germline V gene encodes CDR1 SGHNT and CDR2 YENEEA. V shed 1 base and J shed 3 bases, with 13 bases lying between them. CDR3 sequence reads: CASSLVASQDKNIQYF. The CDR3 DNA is TGTGCCAGCAGCTTAGTTGCCTCTCAGGACAAAAACATTCAGTACTTC.

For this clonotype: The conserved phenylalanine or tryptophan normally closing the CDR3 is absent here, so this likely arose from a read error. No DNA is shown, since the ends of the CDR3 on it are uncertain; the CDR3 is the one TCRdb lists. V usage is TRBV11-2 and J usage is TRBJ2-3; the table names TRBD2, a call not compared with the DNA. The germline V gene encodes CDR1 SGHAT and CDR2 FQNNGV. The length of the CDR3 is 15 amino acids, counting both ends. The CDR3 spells CVSSLTSGSTDTQCL.

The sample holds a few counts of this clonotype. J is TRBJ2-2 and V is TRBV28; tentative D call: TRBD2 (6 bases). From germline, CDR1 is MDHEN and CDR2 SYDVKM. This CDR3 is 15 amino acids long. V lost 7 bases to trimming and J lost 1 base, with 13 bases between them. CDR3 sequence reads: CASKDAGLNTGELFF. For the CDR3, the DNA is TGTGCCAGCAAGGATGCGGGGCTGAACACCGGGGAGCTGTTTTTT.

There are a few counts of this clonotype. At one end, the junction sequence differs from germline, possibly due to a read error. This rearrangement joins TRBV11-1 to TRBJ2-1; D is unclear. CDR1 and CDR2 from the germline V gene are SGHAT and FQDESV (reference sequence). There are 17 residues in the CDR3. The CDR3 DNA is TGTGTCAGCAGCTTAGTCTCTAGTGGGAACTCCTACAATGAACAGTTCTTC. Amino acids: CVSSLVSSGNSYNEQFF. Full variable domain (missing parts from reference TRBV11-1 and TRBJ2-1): EAEVAQSPRYKITEKSQAVAFWCDPISGHATLYWYRQILGQGPELLVQFQDESVVDDSQLPKDRFSAERLKGVDSTLKIQPAELGDSAMYLCVSSLVSSGNSYNEQFFGPGTRLTVL.

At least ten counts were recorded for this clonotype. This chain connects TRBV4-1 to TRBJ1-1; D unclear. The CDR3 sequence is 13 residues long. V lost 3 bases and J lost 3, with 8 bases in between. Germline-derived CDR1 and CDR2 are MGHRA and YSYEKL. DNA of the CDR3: TGCGCCAGCAGCCAGCATGGATACACTGAAGCTTTCTTT. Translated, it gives CASSQHGYTEAFF.

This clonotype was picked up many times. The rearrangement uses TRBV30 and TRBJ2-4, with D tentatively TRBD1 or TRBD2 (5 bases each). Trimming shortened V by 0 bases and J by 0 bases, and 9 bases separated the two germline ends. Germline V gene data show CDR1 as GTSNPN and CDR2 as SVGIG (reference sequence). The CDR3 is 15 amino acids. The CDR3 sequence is CAWSVWGLAKNIQYF. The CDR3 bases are TGTGCCTGGAGTGTGTGGGGGTTAGCCAAAAACATTCAGTACTTC. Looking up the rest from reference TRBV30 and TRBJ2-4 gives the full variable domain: SQTIHQWPATLVQPVGSPLSLECTVEGTSNPNLYWYRQAAGRGLQLLFYSVGIGQISSEVPQNLSASRPQDRQFILSSKKLLLSDSGFYLCAWSVWGLAKNIQYFGAGTRLSVL.

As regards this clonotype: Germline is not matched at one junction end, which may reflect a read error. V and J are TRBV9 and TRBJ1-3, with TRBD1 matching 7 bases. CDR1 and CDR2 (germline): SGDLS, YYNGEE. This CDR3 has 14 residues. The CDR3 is CAGSVQGIGNTIYF. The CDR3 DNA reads TGTGCCGGCAGCGTACAGGGGATCGGAAACACCATATATTTT.

This chain's CDR3 is CASTVAGGSDTQYF. The CDR3 nucleotides are TGTGCCAGCACCGTCGCAGGGGGCTCAGATACGCAGTATTTT. The V and J genes are TRBV11-2 and TRBJ2-3; 8 bases align to TRBD1. The CDR3 is 14 residues long. With V trimmed by 7 bases and J by 4 bases, 7 bases remained unmatched. Germline V gene lookup returns CDR1 SGHAT and CDR2 FQNNGV.

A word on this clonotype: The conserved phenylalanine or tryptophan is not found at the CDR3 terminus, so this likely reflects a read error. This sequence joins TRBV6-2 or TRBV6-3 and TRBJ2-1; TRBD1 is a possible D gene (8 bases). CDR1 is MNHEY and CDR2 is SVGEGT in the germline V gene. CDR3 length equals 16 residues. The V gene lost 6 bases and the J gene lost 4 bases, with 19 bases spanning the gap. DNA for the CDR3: TGTGCCAGCAGACAAGGACAGGGAGGGATATACAATGAGCAGTTCTTA. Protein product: CASRQGQGGIYNEQFL.

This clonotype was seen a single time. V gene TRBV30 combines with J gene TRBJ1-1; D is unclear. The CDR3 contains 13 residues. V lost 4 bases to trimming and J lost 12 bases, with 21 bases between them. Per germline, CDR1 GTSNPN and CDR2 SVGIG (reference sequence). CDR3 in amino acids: CAWIVRALVGTFF. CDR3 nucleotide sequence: TGTGCCTGGATTGTACGGGCCTTAGTCGGTACTTTCTTT.

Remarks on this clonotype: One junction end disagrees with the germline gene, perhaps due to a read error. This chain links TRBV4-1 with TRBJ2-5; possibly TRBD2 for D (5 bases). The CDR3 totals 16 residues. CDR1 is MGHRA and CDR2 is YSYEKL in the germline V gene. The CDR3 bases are TGCGCCAGCAGCCAAGATTGGGGAGCTCACCAAGATACCCAGTACTTC. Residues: CASSQDWGAHQDTQYF.

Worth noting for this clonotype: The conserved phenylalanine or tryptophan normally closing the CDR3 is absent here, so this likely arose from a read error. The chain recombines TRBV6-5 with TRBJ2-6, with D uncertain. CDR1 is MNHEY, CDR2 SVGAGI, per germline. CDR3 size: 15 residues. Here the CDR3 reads CASSPDLPGANVLTL. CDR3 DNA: TGTGCAAGCAGTCCCGACCTTCCTGGAGCCAACGTCCTGACTTTA.

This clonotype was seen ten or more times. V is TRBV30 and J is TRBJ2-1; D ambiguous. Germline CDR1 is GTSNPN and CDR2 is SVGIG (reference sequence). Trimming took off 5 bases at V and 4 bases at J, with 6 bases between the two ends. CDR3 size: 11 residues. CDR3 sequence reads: CAWVEYNEQFF. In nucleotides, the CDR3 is TGTGCCTGGGTGGAATACAATGAGCAGTTCTTC. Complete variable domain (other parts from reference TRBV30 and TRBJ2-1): SQTIHQWPATLVQPVGSPLSLECTVEGTSNPNLYWYRQAAGRGLQLLFYSVGIGQISSEVPQNLSASRPQDRQFILSSKKLLLSDSGFYLCAWVEYNEQFFGPGTRLTVL.

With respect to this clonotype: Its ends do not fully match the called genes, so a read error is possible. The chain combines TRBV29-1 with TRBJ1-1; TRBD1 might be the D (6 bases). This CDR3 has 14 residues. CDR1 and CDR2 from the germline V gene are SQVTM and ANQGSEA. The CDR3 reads CCVQIGGSFTEAFF. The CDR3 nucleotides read TGCTGCGTCCAAATCGGGGGCTCGTTCACTGAAGCTTTCTTT.

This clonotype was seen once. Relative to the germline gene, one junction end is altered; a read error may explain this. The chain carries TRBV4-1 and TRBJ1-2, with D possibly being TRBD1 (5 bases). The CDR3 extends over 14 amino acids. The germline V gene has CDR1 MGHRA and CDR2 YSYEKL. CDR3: CVSSQGDGNYGFTF. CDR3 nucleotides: TGCGTCAGCAGCCAAGGGGACGGGAACTATGGCTTCACCTTC.

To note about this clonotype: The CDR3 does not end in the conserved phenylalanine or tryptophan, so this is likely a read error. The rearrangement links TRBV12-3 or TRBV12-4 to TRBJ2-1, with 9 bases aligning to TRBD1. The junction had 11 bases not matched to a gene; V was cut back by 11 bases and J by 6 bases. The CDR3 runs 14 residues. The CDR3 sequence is CAGSWDREINEQFS. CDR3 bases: TGTGCCGGTAGTTGGGACAGGGAGATCAATGAGCAGTTCTCC.